This TCR beta chain was retrieved from a study of identical twins. Study-wide results and limits: Whereas memory repertoires showed no such difference, abundant cord blood beta clonotypes carried fewer insertions.

The J segment lost 3 bases and the V segment lost 6 bases, leaving 7 bases of the junction unmatched. Germline V lookup: CDR1 DFQATT, CDR2 SNEGSKA (reference sequence). The CDR3 is 16 amino acids. Of note for this clonotype: Its antigen is not identified.

TCRdb re-called the 5' RACE reads through MiXCR, storing one row per CDR3 protein. The data show 450,000 or so distinct CDR3 sequences, 24% seen once. Healthy Caucasians made up all donors. The same sample was also used in a study of T cells expressing NK-cell markers.

J is TRBJ2-1 and V is TRBV20-1; TRBD2 aligns across 14 bases. Sequenced material: CD4+ T cells sorted from blood. This receptor was identified in a woman in her late teens or twenties in good health. Here the CDR3 reads CSAGGLAGALYNEQFF. CDR3 sequence (DNA): TGCAGTGCGGGGGGACTAGCGGGGGCCCTCTACAATGAGCAGTTCTTC.